This TCR beta chain was found in a study of long-term antiretroviral therapy in people with HIV. Concerning this clone itself: What it recognizes is unknown.

V shed 5 bases and J 5 bases; nucleotides not matched to a gene: 12. The CDR3 is 17 residues long. In germline, CDR1 is SEHNR, CDR2 FQNEAQ (reference sequence). Amounts of roughly 1-11 million cryopreserved PBMC were held in the samples before DNA extraction. Study-level points and caveats: Across all time points, the repertoire was dominated by clones that expanded before ART. Dating from about 2004 to 2018, the blood was possibly obtained under older ART regimens.

Sequencing relied on immunoSEQ assay v3.0, run at survey level. TCRdb's copy holds only in-frame clones and misses some; the assay was immunoSEQ multiplex PCR. In the table there are about 39,000 clones, more than 70% of which are singletons. The sequencing here drew on unsorted PBMCs, taken 3.1 years after starting antiretroviral therapy. The sequence was obtained from a woman between 45 and 65 years old with HIV. This chain links TRBV7-9 with TRBJ2-2; 9 bases are a match to TRBD2. The CDR3 sequence: CASSPRVAGVRTGELFF. The DNA for the CDR3 is TGTGCCAGCAGCCCACGGGTAGCGGGGGTGCGAACCGGGGAGCTGTTTTTT.